The next 27 T cell receptor beta chains were all read from a single sample in a study of molecular identifiers for immune sequencing clone quantification. TCRdb redid the calling of the PCR reads with MiXCR, one entry per CDR3 protein. The sample yields 88,000 or so distinct CDR3 sequences, around 20% seen once. Sequenced sample: naive CD8+ T cells from blood, with Jurkat cell RNA spiked in. Stated subset: FACS-sorted CD8+CD4-CCR7+CD45RA+ naive T cells. The receptors shown here come from a human donor in good health. Some libraries in this study had Jurkat cell RNA spiked in.

The chain uses TRBV5-6 and TRBJ2-7; D is ambiguous. The V and J ends lost 0 bases and 6 bases respectively, with 4 bases between them. From germline, CDR1 is SGHDT and CDR2 YYEEEE. The CDR3 is 11 amino acids. In DNA, the CDR3 is TGTGCCAGCAGCTTGGTAGCCGAGCAGTACTTC. This codes for CASSLVAEQYF. Complete variable domain (other parts from reference TRBV5-6 and TRBJ2-7): DAGVTQSPTHLIKTRGQQVTLRCSPKSGHDTVSWYQQALGQGPQFIFQYYEEEERQRGNFPDRFSGHQFPNYSSELNVNALLLGDSALYLCASSLVAEQYFGPGTRLTVT.

The chain has TRBV27 and TRBJ1-1, with D possibly being TRBD1 (5 bases). This CDR3 spans 14 amino acids. Trimming left V 5 bases short and J 5 bases short, with 15 bases between. Germline CDR1 is MNHEY and CDR2 is SMNVEV (reference sequence). The CDR3 bases are TGTGCCAGCAGTCTGGGGGGTACATTAACTGAAGCTTTCTTT. This encodes CASSLGGTLTEAFF.

This clonotype was recorded at least ten times. CDR3 sequence reads: CASSFRGGGANVLTF. Written as DNA, the CDR3 is TGTGCCAGCAGCTTCAGAGGTGGAGGGGCCAACGTCCTGACTTTC. The chain carries TRBV5-4 and TRBJ2-6; D remains ambiguous. The CDR3 loop spans 15 amino acids. V lost 2 bases and J 4 bases, leaving 10 bases between the germline ends. Germline CDR1 is SGHNT and CDR2 is YYREEE (reference sequence).

As to this clonotype: Relative to the germline gene, one junction end is altered; a read error may explain this. V gene TRBV5-1 combines with J gene TRBJ2-2; D may be TRBD2 (5 bases). This CDR3 contains 13 residues. The germline CDR1 and CDR2 sequences are SGHRS and YFSETQ. CDR3 coding DNA: TGCGCCAGCAGCTGGGAGCAGACCGGGGAGCAGTTTTTT. Encoded protein: CASSWEQTGEQFF.

The table lists this clonotype with many counts. The chain recombines TRBV5-8 with TRBJ2-7; 9 bases are shared with TRBD1. V dropped 3 bases and J dropped 4; count of bases not matched to a gene: 8. This CDR3 has 15 amino acids. Germline V gene sequence: CDR1 SGHTS, CDR2 YDEGEE. CDR3 loop: CASSYGTGYRYEQYF. CDR3 bases: TGTGCCAGCAGCTACGGGACAGGGTATCGGTACGAGCAGTACTTC.

This clonotype has just a few counts. A read error may account for a junction end that differs from germline. CDR3: CASSLGLAGRDEQFF. DNA for the CDR3: TGTGCCAGCAGCTTGGGTCTAGCGGGAAGGGATGAGCAGTTCTTC. The V gene is TRBV5-3, the J gene TRBJ2-1; TRBD2 aligns across 9 bases. TRBV5-3 counts as an open reading frame of uncertain function. The CDR3 runs to 15 residues.

This clonotype was found a few times. The chain recombines TRBV9 with TRBJ2-5; 12 nucleotides align to TRBD2. The V and J ends lost 0 bases and 3 bases, in that order; junction bases with no gene match: 0. CDR1 and CDR2 from the germline V gene are SGDLS and YYNGEE. The CDR3 is made up of 15 amino acids. The CDR3 nucleotides read TGTGCCAGCAGCGTAGCTAGCGGGGGGGAAGAGACCCAGTACTTC. Amino acids: CASSVASGGEETQYF.

Ten or more counts support this clonotype. The genes are TRBV5-6 and TRBJ2-3; tentative D call: TRBD1 (8 bases). Germline CDR1 and CDR2: SGHDT and YYEEEE. V lost 7 bases and J lost 6, with 21 bases in between. There are 15 residues in the CDR3. The CDR3 region is CASVREGRGLDTQYF. DNA for the CDR3: TGTGCCAGCGTCAGGGAGGGCAGGGGGCTGGATACGCAGTATTTT. The full variable domain, in which reference TRBV5-6 and TRBJ2-3 provide the parts outside the CDR3, is DAGVTQSPTHLIKTRGQQVTLRCSPKSGHDTVSWYQQALGQGPQFIFQYYEEEERQRGNFPDRFSGHQFPNYSSELNVNALLLGDSALYLCASVREGRGLDTQYFGPGTRLTVL.

A note on this clonotype: With a much larger clone just one base away, this may be a read error. The genes are TRBV12-3 or TRBV12-4 and TRBJ2-1; the D gene is possibly TRBD2 (6 bases). V dropped 6 bases and J dropped 10 bases, with 22 bases sitting between them. The CDR3 runs 15 residues. The CDR3 region is CASSPAQRATGEQFF. DNA of the CDR3: TGTGCCAGCAGCCCCGCTCAGCGGGCGACGGGGGAGCAGTTCTTC.

J is TRBJ1-2 and V is TRBV6-2 or TRBV6-3; no firm D call. Germline V lookup: CDR1 MNHEY, CDR2 SVGEGT. The CDR3 consists of 13 residues. Trimming removed 2 bases from V and 5 bases from J, with 9 bases in between. The CDR3 sequence is CASSYIGGYGYTF. CDR3 bases: TGTGCCAGCAGTTACATAGGCGGATATGGCTACACCTTC.

Ten or more counts support this clonotype. The V gene is TRBV6-5, the J gene TRBJ2-7, with D perhaps matching TRBD1 or TRBD2 (5 bases each). V was cut by 2 bases and J by 5 bases, with 10 bases left in between. Germline CDR1 is MNHEY and CDR2 is SVGAGI. CDR3 length equals 13 residues. The CDR3 reads CASSYGGDDEQYF. DNA for the CDR3: TGTGCCAGCAGTTACGGGGGAGACGACGAGCAGTACTTC.

The CDR3 reads CASTWTVNTEAFF. DNA for the CDR3: TGTGCCAGCACCTGGACGGTGAACACTGAAGCTTTCTTT. J is TRBJ1-1 and V is TRBV5-3; D call uncertain. TRBV5-3 is marked as an open reading frame, function uncertain. The CDR3 has 13 amino acids. V lost 8 bases and J lost 0, with 11 bases in between.

There are many counts of this clonotype. The chain uses TRBV27 and TRBJ2-7; D possibly uses TRBD1 or TRBD2 (5 bases each). With 3 bases removed from V and 2 bases from J, the gap between germline ends came to 11 bases. The CDR3 runs 14 residues. Looked up from germline, CDR1 is MNHEY and CDR2 is SMNVEV (reference sequence). Written as DNA, the CDR3 is TGTGCCAGCAGTTTCGGGGTGGGGGCCTACGAGCAGTACTTC. Its protein product is CASSFGVGAYEQYF.

This clonotype was seen at least ten times. The gene calls are TRBV4-3 and TRBJ2-1, with D perhaps matching TRBD1 (5 bases). V lost 1 base to trimming and J lost 0 bases, with 10 bases between them. This CDR3 is 16 amino acids long. Germline assignment: CDR1 LGHNA and CDR2 YSLEER. The CDR3 DNA reads as TGCGCCAGCAGCCAAGGATACAGGAGCTCCTACAATGAGCAGTTCTTC. This gives the protein CASSQGYRSSYNEQFF.

Of note for this clonotype: This may arise from a read error, as a much more abundant clone is one base away. CDR3 in amino acids: CASNSGPLGGELFF. In nucleotides, the CDR3 is TGTGCCAGCAACTCCGGACCCCTCGGGGGAGAACTGTTTTTT. The V call is TRBV7-6, the J call TRBJ1-4; maybe TRBD1 (5 bases). Germline V gene data show CDR1 as SGHVS and CDR2 as FNYEAQ. The CDR3 is 14 amino acids. V was cut by 7 bases and J by 12 bases, with 21 bases left in between. The full variable domain, rest sourced from reference TRBV7-6 and TRBJ1-4, is GAGVSQSPRYKVTKRGQDVALRCDPISGHVSLYWYRQALGQGPEFLTYFNYEAQQDKSGLPNDRFSAERPEGSISTLTIQRTEQRDSAMYRCASNSGPLGGELFFGSGTQLSVL.

In its sample, this clonotype was seen many times. The chain has TRBV29-1 and TRBJ2-3; TRBD2 matches at 8 bases. The germline CDR1 and CDR2 sequences are SQVTM and ANQGSEA. V lost 5 bases to trimming and J lost 2 bases; unmatched junction nucleotides: 6. CDR3 size: 14 residues. The CDR3 coding sequence is TGCAGCGTTACCGGACTAGCCTACACAGATACGCAGTATTTT. Its protein product is CSVTGLAYTDTQYF.

This clonotype appeared many times. V gene TRBV7-9 combines with J gene TRBJ2-3, with 7 bases identical to TRBD2. CDR3 length: 16 residues. V lost 5 bases, J lost 2 bases, and 10 bases stayed unmatched. CDR1 and CDR2 (germline): SEHNR, FQNEAQ (reference sequence). The CDR3 nucleotides read TGTGCCAGCAGCGGGGGGGGATCCCTCTTCACAGATACGCAGTATTTT. Translation gives CASSGGGSLFTDTQYF.

This clonotype was seen at least ten times. The chain uses TRBV20-1 and TRBJ2-1; 7 bases agree with TRBD2. Trimming removed 3 bases from V and 7 bases from J; junction bases left unmatched: 6. This CDR3 contains 13 residues. Germline CDR1 reads DFQATT; CDR2 reads SNEGSKA (reference sequence). The CDR3 DNA reads as TGCAGTGCTAGGTGGGCGGGAGTAAATGAGCAGTTCTTC. Residues: CSARWAGVNEQFF.

This chain connects TRBV10-3 to TRBJ1-2; no reliable D call. The CDR3 loop spans 13 amino acids. V was pared by 10 bases and J by 6 bases, with 18 bases between. Germline lookup yields CDR1 ENHRY and CDR2 SYGVKD. The CDR3 nucleotides read TGTGCCACGAACTCGGGAAAACTAAATGGCTACACCTTC. Its translation is CATNSGKLNGYTF.

The rearrangement links TRBV29-1 to TRBJ2-1, with TRBD1 identical over 9 bases. V lost 6 bases, J lost 5 bases, and 8 bases stayed unmatched. From germline, CDR1 is SQVTM and CDR2 ANQGSEA. There are 14 residues in the CDR3. This CDR3 is CSVRRGQGDNEQFF. The DNA for the CDR3 is TGCAGCGTCAGGCGGGGACAGGGAGACAATGAGCAGTTCTTC.

Ten or more counts support this clonotype. V and J are TRBV5-1 and TRBJ2-7, with 7 bases fitting TRBD1. This CDR3 is built from 15 residues. The ends lost 0 bases at V and 3 bases at J; junction bases unmatched: 6. Germline V gives CDR1 SGHRS, CDR2 YFSETQ. CDR3 residues: CASSLAPGQNYEQYF. For the CDR3, the DNA is TGCGCCAGCAGCTTGGCACCGGGACAGAACTACGAGCAGTACTTC.

This chain uses TRBV4-3 with TRBJ2-2, with D tentatively TRBD2 (5 bases). The CDR3 length is 17 residues. Germline CDR1 LGHNA, CDR2 YSLEER. With 0 bases removed from V and 6 bases from J, the gap between germline ends came to 17 bases. The CDR3 bases are TGCGCCAGCAGCCAAGAGGACCTTAGCGCCTTGGCCGGGGAGCTGTTTTTT. Encoded protein: CASSQEDLSALAGELFF.

This clonotype was recorded many times. The gene calls are TRBV7-9 and TRBJ2-7; possibly TRBD2 for D (5 bases). Germline CDR1 and CDR2: SEHNR and FQNEAQ (reference sequence). The CDR3 extends over 13 amino acids. The V and J ends lost 1 base and 4 bases respectively, with 8 bases between them. DNA of the CDR3: TGTGCCAGCAGCTTAGGAGGGCTTTACGAGCAGTACTTC. Translating gives CASSLGGLYEQYF.

This clonotype was recorded many times. V is TRBV4-1 and J is TRBJ1-4; maybe TRBD1 (6 bases). The length of the CDR3 is 14 residues. V was shortened by 0 bases and J by 5 bases, with 7 bases between the two germline ends. CDR1 MGHRA and CDR2 YSYEKL come from the germline V gene. The CDR3 is CASSQDRGNEKLFF. For the CDR3, the DNA is TGCGCCAGCAGCCAAGACAGGGGAAATGAAAAACTGTTTTTT.

This clonotype was recorded many times. This sequence joins TRBV30 and TRBJ2-4; D perhaps matches TRBD2 (5 bases). The CDR3 has 14 residues. Germline CDR1 GTSNPN, CDR2 SVGIG (reference sequence). V gave up 1 base and J gave up 2 bases, with 9 bases separating them. The CDR3 sequence is CAWSATGTKNIQYF. CDR3 nucleotides: TGTGCCTGGAGTGCTACGGGAACCAAAAACATTCAGTACTTC.

This clonotype was counted at least ten times. CDR3 DNA sequence: TGTGCCAGCAGCAAAGGGGGTTCAGGGAAGACGGGGGAGCTGTTTTTT. This codes for CASSKGGSGKTGELFF. The rearrangement links TRBV21-1 to TRBJ2-2. TRBV21-1 constitutes a pseudogene. This CDR3 has 16 amino acids.

Comments on this clonotype: With a much larger clone just one base away, this may be a read error. The V and J genes are TRBV7-9 and TRBJ2-3; TRBD2 matches at 7 bases. The CDR3 runs to 18 residues. Germline V lookup: CDR1 SEHNR, CDR2 FQNEAQ (reference sequence). Trimming cost V 2 bases and J 1 base; bases outside gene matches: 12. Here the CDR3 reads CASSLNREVVVGTDTQYF. CDR3 in DNA: TGTGCCAGCAGCTTAAATCGGGAGGTAGTTGTGGGCACAGATACGCAGTATTTT.